This T cell receptor beta chain appears in the sequencing data of a study of blood T cell repertoires in COVID-19. Looking at the study overall: From T cells, B-cell-depleted T cells, or PBMCs came the material, which was cDNA or gDNA.

Germline lookup yields CDR1 MNHEY and CDR2 SVGEGT. J was trimmed by 6 bases and V by 6 bases; bases with no gene match: 5. This CDR3 spans 13 amino acids. TCRdb's copy holds only in-frame clones and misses some; the assay was immunoSEQ multiplex PCR. The top ten hold 3.5% to 4.5% of the sample, which has 120,000 or so clones, 90% seen once. V gene TRBV6-2 or TRBV6-3 combines with J gene TRBJ2-1; 7 nucleotides align to TRBD1. Sequencing used peripheral blood. The sequence came from a woman aged 60-70 years with COVID-19, enrolled during active disease. The CDR3 region is CASSQTGSNEQFF. For the CDR3, the DNA is TGTGCCAGCAGCCAGACAGGGAGCAATGAGCAGTTCTTC.